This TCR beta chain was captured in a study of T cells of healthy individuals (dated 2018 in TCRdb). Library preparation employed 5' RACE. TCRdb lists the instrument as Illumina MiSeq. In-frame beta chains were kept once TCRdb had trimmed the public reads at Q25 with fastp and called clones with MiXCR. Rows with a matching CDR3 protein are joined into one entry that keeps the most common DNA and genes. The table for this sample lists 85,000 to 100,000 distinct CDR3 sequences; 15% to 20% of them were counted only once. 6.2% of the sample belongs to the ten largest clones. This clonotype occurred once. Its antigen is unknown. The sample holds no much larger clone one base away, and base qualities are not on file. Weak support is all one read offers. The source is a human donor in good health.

The sequenced DNA is TGTGCCAGCAGCCCCGTCGGGCAGACCGGGGAGCTGTTTTTT. It specifies CASSPVGQTGELFF. The chain was built from TRBV7-2 and TRBJ2-2, with no confident D gene call. V lost 5 bases and J lost 5 bases; the stretch between them is 12 bases long. Taken from the germline V gene, the CDR1 and CDR2 loops are SGHTA and FQGNSA. From the cysteine up to the phenylalanine, the CDR3 has a length of 14 residues. CDR3 DNA is the only sequence kept; it has 42 bases, read in frame from the first base.